This entry features one T cell receptor (beta chain) sequence. This sample is part of a study of shared clonotypes between healthy human individuals. V lost 6 bases to trimming and J lost 5 bases; unmatched junction nucleotides: 6. This CDR3 is built from 13 residues. Germline V CDR1 and CDR2: SGHRS, YFSETQ. The table came from immunoSEQ multiplex PCR; TCRdb's copy has only in-frame clones and leaves some out. The sample includes about 2,100,000 clones, just over 90% of them seen just once. CD45RO-negative cells were positively selected for CCR7, leaving out terminally differentiated effector memory CD45RA+ cells.

The chain recombines TRBV5-1 with TRBJ1-1; 8 bases are shared with TRBD1. The TCR was taken from a man younger than 35 in good health. Some clones in this sample may be carry-over from other donors' samples. Material: naive CD8+ T cells from PBMCs. The CDR3 sequence: CASNDRGGTEAFF. CDR3 coding DNA: TGCGCCAGCAACGACAGGGGTGGGACTGAAGCTTTCTTT.